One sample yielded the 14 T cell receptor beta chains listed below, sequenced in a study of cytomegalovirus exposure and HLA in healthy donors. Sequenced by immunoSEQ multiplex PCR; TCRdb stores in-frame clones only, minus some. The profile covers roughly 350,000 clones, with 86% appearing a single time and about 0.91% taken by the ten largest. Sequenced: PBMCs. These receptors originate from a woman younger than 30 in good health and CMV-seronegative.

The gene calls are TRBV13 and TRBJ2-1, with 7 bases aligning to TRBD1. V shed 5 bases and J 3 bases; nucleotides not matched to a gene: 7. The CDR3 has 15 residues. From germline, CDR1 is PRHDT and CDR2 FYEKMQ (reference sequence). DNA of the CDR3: TGTGCCAGCAGCGCGGCCGGGACAGACTACAATGAGCAGTTCTTC. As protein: CASSAAGTDYNEQFF.

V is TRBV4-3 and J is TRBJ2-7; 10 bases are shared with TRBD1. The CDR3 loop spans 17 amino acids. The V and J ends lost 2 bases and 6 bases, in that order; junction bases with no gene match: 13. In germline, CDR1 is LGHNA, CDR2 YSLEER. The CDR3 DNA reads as TGCGCCAGCAGCCAAACCCTACCCGGGACAGGGGAGCTCGAGCAGTACTTC. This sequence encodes CASSQTLPGTGELEQYF.

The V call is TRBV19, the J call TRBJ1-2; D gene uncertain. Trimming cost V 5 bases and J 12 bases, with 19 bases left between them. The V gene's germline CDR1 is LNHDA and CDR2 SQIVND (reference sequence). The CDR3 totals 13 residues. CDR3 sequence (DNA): TGTGCCAGTAGTTCGCGATTTAGCCCTTCAGACACCTTC. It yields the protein CASSSRFSPSDTF.

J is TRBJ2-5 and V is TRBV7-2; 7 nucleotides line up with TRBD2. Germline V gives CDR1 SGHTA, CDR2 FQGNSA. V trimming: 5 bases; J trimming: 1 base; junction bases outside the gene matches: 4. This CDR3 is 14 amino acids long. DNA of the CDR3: TGTGCCAGCAGCGCAGGACTAGTCCAAGAGACCCAGTACTTC. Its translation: CASSAGLVQETQYF.

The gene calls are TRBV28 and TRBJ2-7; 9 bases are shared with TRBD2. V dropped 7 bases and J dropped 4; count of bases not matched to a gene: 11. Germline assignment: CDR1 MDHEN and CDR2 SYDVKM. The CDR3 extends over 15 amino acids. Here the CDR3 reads CASTTVGLARYEQYF. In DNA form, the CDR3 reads TGTGCCAGCACTACTGTGGGACTAGCCCGATACGAGCAGTACTTC.

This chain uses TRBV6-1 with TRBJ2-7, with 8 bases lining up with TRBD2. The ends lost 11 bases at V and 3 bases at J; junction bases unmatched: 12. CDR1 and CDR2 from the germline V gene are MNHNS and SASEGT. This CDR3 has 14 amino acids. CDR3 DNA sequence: TGTGCCGGGGGTCCGACGGGAGGGCTCTACGAGCAGTACTTC. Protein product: CAGGPTGGLYEQYF.

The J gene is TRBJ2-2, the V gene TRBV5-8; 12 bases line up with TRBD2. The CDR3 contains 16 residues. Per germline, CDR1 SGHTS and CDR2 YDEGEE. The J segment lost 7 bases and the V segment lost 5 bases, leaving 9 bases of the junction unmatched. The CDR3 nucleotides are TGTGCCAGCAGAACCCTAGCGGGAGGGTCCGGCGGGGAGCTGTTTTTT. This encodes CASRTLAGGSGGELFF.

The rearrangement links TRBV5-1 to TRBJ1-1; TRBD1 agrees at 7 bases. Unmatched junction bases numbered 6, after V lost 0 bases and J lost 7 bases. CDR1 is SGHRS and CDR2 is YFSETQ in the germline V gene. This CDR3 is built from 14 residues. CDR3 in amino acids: CASSLGTTGDEAFF. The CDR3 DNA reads TGCGCCAGCAGCTTGGGGACCACAGGGGATGAAGCTTTCTTT.

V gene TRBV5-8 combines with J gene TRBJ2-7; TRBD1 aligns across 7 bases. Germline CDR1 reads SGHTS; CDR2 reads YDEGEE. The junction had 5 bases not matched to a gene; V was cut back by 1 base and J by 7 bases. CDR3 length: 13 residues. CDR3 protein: CASSLNEGAEQYF. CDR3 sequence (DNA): TGTGCCAGCAGCTTGAATGAGGGGGCGGAGCAGTACTTC. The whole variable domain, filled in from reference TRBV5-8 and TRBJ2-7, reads EAGVTQSPTHLIKTRGQQATLRCSPISGHTSVYWYQQALGLGLQFLLWYDEGEERNRGNFPPRFSGRQFPNYSSELNVNALELEDSALYLCASSLNEGAEQYFGPGTRLTVT.

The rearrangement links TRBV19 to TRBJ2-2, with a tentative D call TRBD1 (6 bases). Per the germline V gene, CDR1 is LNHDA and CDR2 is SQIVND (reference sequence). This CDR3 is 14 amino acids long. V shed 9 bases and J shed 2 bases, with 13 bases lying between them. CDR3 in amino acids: CASNRVPNTGELFF. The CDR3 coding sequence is TGTGCCAGCAACAGGGTTCCCAACACCGGGGAGCTGTTTTTT.

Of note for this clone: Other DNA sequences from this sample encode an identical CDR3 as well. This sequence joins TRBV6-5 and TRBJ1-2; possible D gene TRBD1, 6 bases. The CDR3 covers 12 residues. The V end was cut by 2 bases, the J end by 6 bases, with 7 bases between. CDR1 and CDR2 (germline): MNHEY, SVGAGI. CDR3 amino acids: CASSYTGNGYTF. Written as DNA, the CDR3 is TGTGCCAGCAGTTACACAGGGAATGGCTACACCTTC.

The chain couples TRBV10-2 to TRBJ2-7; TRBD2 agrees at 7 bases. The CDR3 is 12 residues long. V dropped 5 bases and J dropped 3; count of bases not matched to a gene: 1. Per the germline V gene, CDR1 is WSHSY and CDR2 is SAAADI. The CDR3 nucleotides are TGCGCCAGCAGTCCTAGCGGCTACGAGCAGTACTTC. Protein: CASSPSGYEQYF.

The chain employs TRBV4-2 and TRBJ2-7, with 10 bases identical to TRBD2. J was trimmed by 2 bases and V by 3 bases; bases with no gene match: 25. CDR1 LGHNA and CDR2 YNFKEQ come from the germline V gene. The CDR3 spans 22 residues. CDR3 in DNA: TGTGCCAGCAGCCAGCCGCCTGCCGGCCAGCGGGAGGGCCTTGGTATCACCTACGAGCAGTACTTC. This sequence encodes CASSQPPAGQREGLGITYEQYF.

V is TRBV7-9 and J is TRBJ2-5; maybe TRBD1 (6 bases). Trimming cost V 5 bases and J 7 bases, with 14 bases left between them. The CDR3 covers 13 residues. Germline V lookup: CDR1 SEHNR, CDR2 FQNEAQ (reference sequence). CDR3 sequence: CASSRQQGATQYF. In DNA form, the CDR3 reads TGTGCCAGCAGCCGCCAACAGGGCGCGACCCAGTACTTC. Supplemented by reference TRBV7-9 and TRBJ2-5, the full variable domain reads DTGVSQNPRHKITKRGQNVTFRCDPISEHNRLYWYRQTLGQGPEFLTYFQNEAQLEKSRLLSDRFSAERPKGSFSTLEIQRTEQGDSAMYLCASSRQQGATQYFGPGTRLLVL.